Below, 28 T cell receptor beta chains from the same sample are listed, as sequenced in a study of shared clonotypes between healthy human individuals. TCRdb keeps only in-frame clones here, not all; method: immunoSEQ multiplex PCR. Of under 150,000 clones detected, about 67% appear once; the ten largest clones hold 20% to 25%. The material sequenced was memory CD8+ T cells sorted from blood. The subset here: CD45RO+ cells pooled with CCR7-negative TemRA cells. These receptors came from a woman in her 30s in good health.

The chain employs TRBV15 and TRBJ2-5, with TRBD1 identical over 9 bases. The CDR3 totals 16 residues. Trimming cost V 0 bases and J 4 bases; bases outside gene matches: 6. Germline V gene data show CDR1 as LNHNV and CDR2 as YYDKDF (reference sequence). The CDR3 DNA reads as TGTGCCACCAGCAGAGATGCGACAGGGGGTTCAGAGACCCAGTACTTC. Translated, it gives CATSRDATGGSETQYF.

On this clone: The same CDR3 also results from other DNA sequences found in this sample. The chain joins TRBV27 to TRBJ2-7; TRBD2 aligns across 10 bases. The CDR3 totals 15 residues. J lost 6 bases, V lost 2 bases, and 7 bases had no gene match. Germline CDR1 reads MNHEY; CDR2 reads SMNVEV (reference sequence). The CDR3 bases are TGTGCCAGCAGTTTAGGTCTAGCGGGAGCTCGCGAGCAGTACTTC. This translates into CASSLGLAGAREQYF.

The chain employs TRBV11-1 and TRBJ2-1; weak D call: TRBD1 (5 bases). CDR1 is SGHAT and CDR2 is FQDESV in the germline V gene (reference sequence). The CDR3 is made up of 16 amino acids. V was trimmed by 5 bases and J by 1 base, leaving 15 bases between them. CDR3: CASSQEVSGSYNEQFF. In nucleotides, the CDR3 is TGTGCCAGCAGCCAAGAAGTATCAGGGTCCTACAATGAGCAGTTCTTC.

The J gene is TRBJ2-5, the V gene TRBV27; TRBD1 is a possible D gene (5 bases). CDR3 length: 13 amino acids. V gave up 5 bases and J gave up 5 bases, with 12 bases separating them. The germline V gene encodes CDR1 MNHEY and CDR2 SMNVEV (reference sequence). DNA for the CDR3: TGTGCCAGCAGTCCCCAGGGTAGGGAGACCCAGTACTTC. It codes for CASSPQGRETQYF.

The chain joins TRBV5-1 to TRBJ2-2, with D unresolved. Trimming removed 4 bases at V and 3 bases at J, with 4 bases between. The CDR3 is 12 amino acids. Germline V gene lookup returns CDR1 SGHRS and CDR2 YFSETQ. CDR3 DNA sequence: TGCGCCAGCAGCGTTGACACCGGGGAGCTGTTTTTT. It specifies CASSVDTGELFF.

This chain links TRBV19 with TRBJ2-3; D remains unclear. The CDR3 is 13 residues long. Germline V gene sequence: CDR1 LNHDA, CDR2 SQIVND (reference sequence). Trimming left V 6 bases short and J 1 base short, with 8 bases between. For the CDR3, the DNA is TGTGCCAGTAGCCCACTACGCACAGATACGCAGTATTTT. It translates to CASSPLRTDTQYF.

The J gene is TRBJ2-1, the V gene TRBV2, with D hard to call. Germline V gives CDR1 SNHLY, CDR2 FYNNEI. The CDR3 contains 15 residues. The V gene lost 7 bases and the J gene lost 0 bases, with 13 bases spanning the gap. The chain's CDR3 is CASMQSSRSYNEQFF. As DNA, the CDR3 is TGTGCCAGCATGCAGAGCTCCCGCTCCTACAATGAGCAGTTCTTC.

This clone was counted only a few times. This chain's CDR3 is CAWTTGGNIFTDTQYF. DNA for the CDR3: TGTGCCTGGACGACAGGGGGTAACATCTTCACAGATACGCAGTATTTT. The V call is TRBV30, the J call TRBJ2-3; TRBD1 aligns across 9 bases. Trimming took 4 bases from V and 2 from J; bases not matched to a gene: 10. Germline V gives CDR1 GTSNPN, CDR2 SVGIG (reference sequence). This CDR3 contains 16 residues.

V is TRBV28 and J is TRBJ2-3, with 11 bases matching TRBD1. With 8 bases clipped from V and 4 bases from J, the junction kept 11 bases outside the gene matches. CDR3 size: 16 residues. Looked up from germline, CDR1 is MDHEN and CDR2 is SYDVKM. In DNA form, the CDR3 reads TGTGCCAGCTCTAAAGTAGAGGGACAGGGGGCAGATACGCAGTATTTT. Its protein product is CASSKVEGQGADTQYF.

The chain has TRBV6-5 and TRBJ2-7, with a weak D call TRBD2 (6 bases). CDR1 MNHEY and CDR2 SVGAGI come from the germline V gene. There are 15 residues in the CDR3. The ends were cut back, 6 bases at V and 0 bases at J, with 15 bases in the middle. This CDR3 is CASSSRLEGSYEQYF. The CDR3 DNA reads as TGTGCCAGCAGCTCCAGACTAGAAGGCTCCTACGAGCAGTACTTC.

The chain carries TRBV7-2 and TRBJ2-5, with D unclear. The CDR3 spans 14 residues. V lost 6 bases, J lost 4 bases, and 15 bases lay in between. Germline V gene sequence: CDR1 SGHTA, CDR2 FQGNSA. The CDR3 nucleotides are TGTGCCAGCAGTTCCTACATTAGTCGAGAGACCCAGTACTTC. It translates to CASSSYISRETQYF.

The sample holds one count of this clone. The J gene is TRBJ2-5, the V gene TRBV11-2; 8 bases are a match to TRBD2. The J call is uncertain, as TRBJ2-7 better fits the DNA end. The CDR3 runs to 14 residues. CDR1 is SGHAT, CDR2 FQNNGV, per germline. CDR3 sequence (DNA): TGTGCCAGCAGCTTCGGACTAGCTAGGTACGAGCAGTACTTC. Translated: CASSFGLARYEQYF.

The chain joins TRBV9 to TRBJ1-1; D is perhaps TRBD1 (5 bases). Germline lookup yields CDR1 SGDLS and CDR2 YYNGEE. The CDR3 contains 15 residues. The germline V and J ends were trimmed by 3 bases and 3 bases, with 15 bases remaining between them. Here the CDR3 DNA reads TGTGCCAGCAGCGCTGGGACCGGTATCTACACTGAAGCTTTCTTT. Amino acids: CASSAGTGIYTEAFF. Full variable domain (missing parts from reference TRBV9 and TRBJ1-1): DSGVTQTPKHLITATGQRVTLRCSPRSGDLSVYWYQQSLDQGLQFLIQYYNGEERAKGNILERFSAQQFPDLHSELNLSSLELGDSALYFCASSAGTGIYTEAFFGQGTRLTVV.

The CDR3 sequence: CASSDRAVEKLFF. In DNA, the CDR3 is TGCGCCAGCAGTGATAGGGCGGTTGAAAAACTGTTTTTT. The J gene is TRBJ1-4, the V gene TRBV10-1; no definite D call. The germline V and J ends were trimmed by 3 bases and 7 bases, with 9 bases remaining between them. The length of the CDR3 is 13 residues. CDR1 is WNHNN, CDR2 SYGVQD, per germline (reference sequence).

The CDR3 loop is CASSLVRGDDGSFHEQYF. The CDR3 DNA follows: TGCGCCAGCAGCTTGGTCAGGGGGGACGATGGCTCGTTTCACGAGCAGTACTTC. The chain joins TRBV5-1 to TRBJ2-7, with D perhaps matching TRBD1 (7 bases). This CDR3 is 18 amino acids long. Trimming shortened V by 0 bases and J by 5 bases, and 24 bases separated the two germline ends. The V gene's germline CDR1 is SGHRS and CDR2 YFSETQ.

The rearrangement links TRBV18 to TRBJ2-1, with 7 positions matching TRBD2. CDR3 length: 15 residues. V was clipped by 3 bases and J by 8 bases; unmatched bases: 10. CDR1 is KGHSH and CDR2 is LQKENI in the germline V gene. CDR3 DNA sequence: TGTGCCAGCTCACCCGGGACTACTAAACGAGATGAGCAGTTCTTC. It codes for CASSPGTTKRDEQFF.

The chain carries TRBV5-5 and TRBJ1-2; TRBD1 matches 9 bases. Germline lookup yields CDR1 SGHKS and CDR2 YYEKEE (reference sequence). The trim removed 4 bases at V and 7 bases at J, leaving 8 bases unmatched. This CDR3 contains 14 residues. CDR3 sequence: CASSMTGTGSGYTF. CDR3 coding DNA: TGTGCCAGCAGCATGACCGGGACAGGGTCTGGCTACACCTTC.

CDR3 coding DNA: TGCAGCGTTGTAGGTTCTGTCTCCTACGAGCAGTACTTC. It yields the protein CSVVGSVSYEQYF. The J gene is TRBJ2-7, the V gene TRBV29-1, with D uncertain. The CDR3 has 13 residues. V lost 4 bases to trimming and J lost 0 bases, with 10 bases between them. Germline CDR1 is SQVTM and CDR2 is ANQGSEA.

This clone was detected a few times. The rearrangement joins TRBV7-2 to TRBJ2-7; D gene uncertain. The germline CDR1 and CDR2 sequences are SGHTA and FQGNSA. This CDR3 spans 15 amino acids. The germline V and J ends were trimmed by 4 bases and 4 bases, with 17 bases remaining between them. This CDR3 is CASSSDFNPTYEQYF. DNA for the CDR3: TGTGCCAGCAGCTCCGACTTCAACCCGACATACGAGCAGTACTTC.

The rearrangement uses TRBV5-1 and TRBJ2-1, with 7 bases lining up with TRBD2. CDR1 and CDR2 from the germline V gene are SGHRS and YFSETQ. V lost 0 bases, J lost 4 bases, and 4 bases stayed unmatched. The CDR3 consists of 15 residues. The CDR3 sequence is CASSLDLAAYNEQFF. The CDR3 DNA follows: TGCGCCAGCAGCTTGGACCTAGCGGCGTACAATGAGCAGTTCTTC. Variable domain in full (rest from reference TRBV5-1 and TRBJ2-1): KAGVTQTPRYLIKTRGQQVTLSCSPISGHRSVSWYQQTPGQGLQFLFEYFSETQRNKGNFPGRFSGRQFSNSRSEMNVSTLELGDSALYLCASSLDLAAYNEQFFGPGTRLTVL.

The rearrangement links TRBV11-2 to TRBJ1-2, with TRBD1 matching over 8 bases. CDR1 and CDR2 (germline): SGHAT, FQNNGV. The ends lost 2 bases at V and 4 bases at J; junction bases unmatched: 12. The CDR3 extends over 17 amino acids. In nucleotides, the CDR3 is TGTGCCAGCAGCTTATCATCGGCAGGGGGCCATTTCTATGGCTACACCTTC. It codes for CASSLSSAGGHFYGYTF. Variable domain in full (rest from reference TRBV11-2 and TRBJ1-2): EAGVAQSPRYKIIEKRQSVAFWCNPISGHATLYWYQQILGQGPKLLIQFQNNGVVDDSQLPKDRFSAERLKGVDSTLKIQPAKLEDSAVYLCASSLSSAGGHFYGYTFGSGTRLTVV.

The genes are TRBV5-4 and TRBJ2-7, with 8 bases fitting TRBD2. CDR1 SGHNT and CDR2 YYREEE come from the germline V gene (reference sequence). The CDR3 has 14 amino acids. The V and J ends lost 2 bases and 4 bases, in that order; junction bases with no gene match: 5. CDR3 sequence (DNA): TGTGCCAGCAGCTTTGGACTAGCAGTGTACGAGCAGTACTTC. Its translation is CASSFGLAVYEQYF.

The rearrangement joins TRBV28 to TRBJ1-2; D not certain. Trimming took off 2 bases at V and 5 bases at J, with 9 bases between the two ends. CDR3 length: 13 residues. CDR1 MDHEN and CDR2 SYDVKM come from the germline V gene. The CDR3 region is CASSLLYLYGYTF. The CDR3 DNA sequence: TGTGCCAGCAGTTTACTTTATTTGTATGGCTACACCTTC.

The rearrangement joins TRBV19 to TRBJ2-7; tentatively, D is TRBD1 (5 bases). The CDR3 is made up of 13 amino acids. V shed 7 bases and J shed 3 bases, with 13 bases lying between them. Germline V lookup: CDR1 LNHDA, CDR2 SQIVND (reference sequence). The CDR3 spells CASTGKLGYEQYF. CDR3 DNA sequence: TGTGCCAGTACAGGGAAGTTGGGCTACGAGCAGTACTTC.

This clone was seen only a few times. The rearrangement uses TRBV4-2 and TRBJ2-5; TRBD2 aligns across 9 bases. The DNA end lines up better with TRBJ2-7; the J call may be wrong. The CDR3 length is 15 residues. Germline V lookup: CDR1 LGHNA, CDR2 YNFKEQ. The CDR3 sequence: CASSQGVAGEGEQYF. Here the CDR3 DNA reads TGTGCCAGCAGCCAGGGGGTAGCGGGAGAGGGCGAGCAGTACTTC.

The chain employs TRBV4-1 and TRBJ2-2, with D maybe TRBD2 (5 bases). Trimming cost V 2 bases and J 4 bases, with 11 bases left between them. The CDR3 contains 15 residues. Germline CDR1 is MGHRA and CDR2 is YSYEKL. The chain's CDR3 is CASSQFEGITGELFF. As DNA, the CDR3 is TGCGCCAGCAGCCAATTTGAGGGCATCACCGGGGAGCTGTTTTTT.

The rearrangement links TRBV7-8 to TRBJ2-7; no definite D call. The CDR3 length is 14 residues. Germline lookup yields CDR1 SGHVS and CDR2 FQNEAQ. Between the trimmed V and J ends, which lost 2 bases and 2 bases, there was a span of 10 bases. This chain's CDR3 is CASSLLLGPYEQYF. Here the CDR3 DNA reads TGTGCCAGCAGCTTACTTCTGGGTCCCTACGAGCAGTACTTC. Supplemented by reference TRBV7-8 and TRBJ2-7, the full variable domain reads GAGVSQSPRYKVAKRGQDVALRCDPISGHVSLFWYQQALGQGPEFLTYFQNEAQLDKSGLPSDRFFAERPEGSVSTLKIQRTQQEDSAVYLCASSLLLGPYEQYFGPGTRLTVT.

The rearrangement uses TRBV9 and TRBJ1-3; D is possibly TRBD1 (5 bases). CDR3 size: 14 residues. V gave up 3 bases and J gave up 7 bases, with 14 bases separating them. Germline V gene sequence: CDR1 SGDLS, CDR2 YYNGEE. CDR3 region: CASSAPVRENTIYF. Here the CDR3 DNA reads TGTGCCAGCAGCGCACCTGTCAGGGAGAACACCATATATTTT.